This record looks at one TCR beta chain sequence and its context. In the original analysis: Amplified reference gene primers provided the basis for estimating nucleated cell counts. Libraries were prepared by immunoSEQ multiplex PCR; TCRdb keeps only in-frame clonotypes and omits some of them. The DNA gave D and trimming, while V, J and clone size come from that table. The data hold some 240,000 clones, with 75% to 90% observed a single time. This sample stems from a study of blood T cell repertoires in COVID-19. The overall study: Samples came from the United States, Italy and Spain, spanning acute and convalescent COVID-19. T cells, B-cell-depleted T cells, or PBMCs provided the cDNA or gDNA that served as material.

Sequencing was done on a sample of peripheral blood. The TCR sequence derives from a woman aged 40 to 50 who had recovered from COVID-19.

The CDR3 sequence: CASSLGSPTQRYEQYF. In nucleotides, the CDR3 is TGTGCCAGCAGCTTGGGATCGCCTACGCAACGCTACGAGCAGTACTTC. The chain combines TRBV5-4 with TRBJ2-7; no firm D call. This CDR3 is built from 16 residues. Germline V gene lookup returns CDR1 SGHNT and CDR2 YYREEE (reference sequence). V was cut by 0 bases and J by 3 bases, with 16 bases left in between.